This passage covers 21 T cell receptor beta chains from one sample sequenced in a study of PD-L1 blockade in urothelial cancer. Time point specified: peripheral blood 6 weeks after treatment start. Clones were read by immunoSEQ multiplex PCR, and TCRdb kept only the in-frame ones, dropping some. The sample has about 39,000 clones, approximately 88% seen once; the top ten hold about 10%. The sequencing used PBMCs, collected around atezolizumab (anti-PD-L1) treatment. All receptors derive from a man aged 40-49 years with urothelial cancer.

The table lists this clone with a few counts. The CDR3, as DNA: TGTGCCAGCCTAGCGGGATCGGGGTTGTACGGCTACACCTTC. It encodes CASLAGSGLYGYTF. V and J are TRBV7-9 and TRBJ1-2; D call uncertain. Germline CDR1 and CDR2: SEHNR and FQNEAQ (reference sequence). V lost 8 bases and J lost 8, with 21 bases in between. The CDR3 covers 14 residues. Using reference TRBV7-9 and TRBJ1-2 for the parts outside the CDR3, the full variable domain is DTGVSQNPRHKITKRGQNVTFRCDPISEHNRLYWYRQTLGQGPEFLTYFQNEAQLEKSRLLSDRFSAERPKGSFSTLEIQRTEQGDSAMYLCASLAGSGLYGYTFGSGTRLTVV.

The J gene is TRBJ1-1, the V gene TRBV11-1, with a tentative D call TRBD1 (5 bases). The germline V gene encodes CDR1 SGHAT and CDR2 FQDESV (reference sequence). Trimming pared 6 bases from V and 7 bases from J, leaving 12 bases between. CDR3 length equals 12 residues. DNA of the CDR3: TGTGCCAGCAGGGCTTTGGGGGGTGAAGCTTTCTTT. The encoded protein is CASRALGGEAFF. Using reference TRBV11-1 and TRBJ1-1 for the parts outside the CDR3, the full variable domain is EAEVAQSPRYKITEKSQAVAFWCDPISGHATLYWYRQILGQGPELLVQFQDESVVDDSQLPKDRFSAERLKGVDSTLKIQPAELGDSAMYLCASRALGGEAFFGQGTRLTVV.

This clone was recorded only once. The chain has TRBV4-3 and TRBJ2-5; 8 nucleotides match TRBD1. Per the germline V gene, CDR1 is LGHNA and CDR2 is YSLEER. The CDR3 loop spans 15 amino acids. V lost 0 bases and J lost 1; bases outside the gene matches: 1. The DNA for the CDR3 is TGCGCCAGCAGCCAAGAAGGGACAGGCCAAGAGACCCAGTACTTC. Translated, it gives CASSQEGTGQETQYF.

This chain connects TRBV19 to TRBJ1-1; possibly TRBD1 for D (5 bases). The CDR3 is 13 amino acids. Trimming removed 7 bases from V and 2 bases from J, with 11 bases in between. The germline V gene has CDR1 LNHDA and CDR2 SQIVND (reference sequence). CDR3 region: CASTQQGNTEAFF. CDR3 DNA: TGTGCCAGTACCCAGCAGGGAAACACTGAAGCTTTCTTT.

This clone is labeled as medium-sized (0.01 to 0.1%). The CDR3 region is CASTVAGGDEQYF. As DNA, the CDR3 is TGTGCCAGTACCGTGGCAGGGGGCGACGAGCAGTACTTC. The chain employs TRBV19 and TRBJ2-7, with TRBD1 matching 8 bases. Germline V CDR1 and CDR2: LNHDA, SQIVND (reference sequence). The CDR3 length is 13 residues. J lost 5 bases, V lost 7 bases, and 7 bases had no gene match. Supplemented by reference TRBV19 and TRBJ2-7, the full variable domain reads DGGITQSPKYLFRKEGQNVTLSCEQNLNHDAMYWYRQDPGQGLRLIYYSQIVNDFQKGDIAEGYSVSREKKESFPLTVTSAQKNPTAFYLCASTVAGGDEQYFGPGTRLTVT.

This chain uses TRBV7-8 with TRBJ2-7; TRBD1 might be the D (7 bases). The CDR3 runs to 15 residues. Germline loops: CDR1 SGHVS, CDR2 FQNEAQ. Trimming cost V 7 bases and J 6 bases, with 22 bases left between them. CDR3 nucleotide sequence: TGTGCCAGCACCCCGCCAGGGGGGCGCGGTGGCGAGCAGTACTTC. It is translated as CASTPPGGRGGEQYF.

The chain uses TRBV29-1 and TRBJ2-5, with TRBD2 matching over 9 bases. With 4 bases clipped from V and 4 bases from J, the junction kept 10 bases outside the gene matches. The germline V gene has CDR1 SQVTM and CDR2 ANQGSEA. This CDR3 spans 15 amino acids. CDR3 loop: CSVATSGTVGETQYF. The CDR3 DNA follows: TGCAGCGTTGCGACTAGCGGAACAGTGGGAGAGACCCAGTACTTC.

This clone turned up a few times. The chain joins TRBV7-2 to TRBJ2-7; 8 bases match TRBD1. Germline V CDR1 and CDR2: SGHTA, FQGNSA. The CDR3 has 12 residues. The CDR3 sequence is CASDRGTREQYF. CDR3 DNA: TGTGCAAGTGACAGGGGAACAAGAGAGCAGTACTTC.

V usage is TRBV6-5 and J usage is TRBJ2-5; D may be TRBD2 (6 bases). The V gene's germline CDR1 is MNHEY and CDR2 SVGAGI. Trimming left V 2 bases short and J 0 bases short, with 7 bases between. CDR3 length: 14 residues. The CDR3 loop reads CASSYGGDQETQYF. The DNA of the CDR3 is TGTGCCAGCAGTTACGGAGGGGACCAAGAGACCCAGTACTTC.

The J gene is TRBJ2-7, the V gene TRBV6-1; 9 bases line up with TRBD1. Germline loops: CDR1 MNHNS, CDR2 SASEGT. V trimming: 10 bases; J trimming: 3 bases; junction bases outside the gene matches: 10. The CDR3 is 14 residues long. CDR3 sequence reads: CATTSGTGLYEQYF. The CDR3 DNA is TGTGCCACCACGAGTGGGACAGGGCTCTACGAGCAGTACTTC.

The count of this clone is one. The chain combines TRBV4-1 with TRBJ1-2; 9 bases are shared with TRBD1. The CDR3 is 18 amino acids. J was trimmed by 8 bases and V by 3 bases; bases with no gene match: 19. Germline V gene sequence: CDR1 MGHRA, CDR2 YSYEKL. The CDR3 loop reads CASSQPLLRDREAMGYTF. In nucleotides, the CDR3 is TGCGCCAGCAGCCAGCCCCTACTTCGGGACAGGGAGGCTATGGGCTACACCTTC.

The V call is TRBV2, the J call TRBJ2-7, with 8 positions matching TRBD2. The germline V gene encodes CDR1 SNHLY and CDR2 FYNNEI. J gave up 7 bases and V 8 bases, and 10 bases lay outside the gene matches. CDR3 length equals 13 residues. The DNA for the CDR3 is TGTGCCAGCCTCATGTCCCGGGAGGGTGAGCAGTACTTC. Translation gives CASLMSREGEQYF.

V gene TRBV4-1 combines with J gene TRBJ2-7; perhaps TRBD2 as D (6 bases). V was trimmed by 4 bases and J by 2 bases, leaving 12 bases between them. CDR3 length: 14 residues. From germline, CDR1 is MGHRA and CDR2 YSYEKL. The CDR3 region has the DNA TGCGCCAGCAGCCTTGGGACTTTTACCTACGAGCAGTACTTC. Its protein product is CASSLGTFTYEQYF.

V and J are TRBV27 and TRBJ2-3, with 10 bases aligning to TRBD2. The junction had 13 bases not matched to a gene; V was cut back by 1 base and J by 9 bases. The CDR3 covers 17 residues. The germline CDR1 and CDR2 sequences are MNHEY and SMNVEV (reference sequence). The chain's CDR3 is CASSLFPTSGKGWTQYF. The CDR3, as DNA: TGTGCCAGCAGTTTATTCCCAACTAGCGGGAAGGGTTGGACGCAGTATTTT.

Turning to this clone: The germline gene is not matched at one end of the junction; a read error may be the cause. This chain connects TRBV29-1 to TRBJ1-2, with D possibly being TRBD1 (5 bases). This CDR3 has 12 amino acids. Germline V gene lookup returns CDR1 SQVTM and CDR2 ANQGSEA. CDR3 sequence (DNA): TGCAGCGCCGGGACTCATAACTATGGCCACACCTTC. Its translation is CSAGTHNYGHTF. Full variable domain (missing parts from reference TRBV29-1 and TRBJ1-2): SAVISQKPSRDICQRGTSLTIQCQVDSQVTMMFWYRQQPGQSLTLIATANQGSEATYESGFVIDKFPISRPNLTFSTLTVSNMSPEDSSIYLCSAGTHNYGHTFGSGTRLTVV.

The CDR3 spells CASSSSPGVTYEQYF. In nucleotides, the CDR3 is TGCGCCAGCAGCTCCAGCCCGGGAGTCACCTACGAGCAGTACTTC. The chain employs TRBV5-1 and TRBJ2-7, with D perhaps matching TRBD2 (6 bases). This CDR3 has 15 residues. CDR1 and CDR2 from the germline V gene are SGHRS and YFSETQ. Trimming took 3 bases from V and 2 from J, leaving 15 bases between them.

This clone was recorded only once. This chain links TRBV15 with TRBJ2-7; the D gene is possibly TRBD1 (5 bases). Germline V gene sequence: CDR1 LNHNV, CDR2 YYDKDF (reference sequence). V gave up 1 base and J gave up 3 bases, with 10 bases separating them. This CDR3 is 14 amino acids long. CDR3 in DNA: TGTGCCACCAGCAGAGTACCAGACAGCTACGAGCAGTACTTC. Amino acids: CATSRVPDSYEQYF.

V is TRBV15 and J is TRBJ2-3; a possible D gene is TRBD2 (6 bases). Germline assignment: CDR1 LNHNV and CDR2 YYDKDF (reference sequence). V gave up 0 bases and J gave up 1 base, with 8 bases separating them. The CDR3 length is 15 residues. The CDR3 loop reads CATSREASGTDTQYF. CDR3 sequence (DNA): TGTGCCACCAGCAGAGAGGCTAGCGGCACAGATACGCAGTATTTT.

The V and J genes are TRBV28 and TRBJ2-1, with TRBD2 as a possible D gene (7 bases). The V and J ends lost 6 bases and 3 bases respectively, with 18 bases between them. This CDR3 contains 16 residues. Germline V gene sequence: CDR1 MDHEN, CDR2 SYDVKM. The CDR3 loop is CASRGTEGGDYNEQFF. The CDR3 bases are TGTGCCAGCAGGGGAACCGAAGGGGGGGACTACAATGAGCAGTTCTTC.

The chain couples TRBV11-2 to TRBJ2-7; 10 bases match TRBD2. The CDR3 has 16 residues. From germline, CDR1 is SGHAT and CDR2 FQNNGV. With 0 bases clipped from V and 2 bases from J, the junction kept 4 bases outside the gene matches. The CDR3 nucleotides are TGTGCCAGCAGCTTAGAAGCTAGCGGGGGCACCTACGAGCAGTACTTC. This codes for CASSLEASGGTYEQYF. Based on the CDR3 plus reference TRBV11-2 and TRBJ2-7, the full variable domain is EAGVAQSPRYKIIEKRQSVAFWCNPISGHATLYWYQQILGQGPKLLIQFQNNGVVDDSQLPKDRFSAERLKGVDSTLKIQPAKLEDSAVYLCASSLEASGGTYEQYFGPGTRLTVT.

The J gene is TRBJ1-1, the V gene TRBV28; 8 nucleotides match TRBD1. The CDR3 runs to 17 residues. Trimming removed 2 bases from V and 5 bases from J; junction bases left unmatched: 13. Germline-derived CDR1 and CDR2 are MDHEN and SYDVKM. The CDR3 is CASSLLGQGKKGTEAFF. Here the CDR3 DNA reads TGTGCCAGCAGTTTACTCGGACAGGGCAAAAAGGGAACTGAAGCTTTCTTT.